The 8 T cell receptor beta chains below were found in one sample sequenced in a study of regulatory T cells in long-lasting Graves disease. Documented time point: newly diagnosed GD, antithyroid drugs for less than 3 months. PBMC RNA was the source of the TCR library. Relying on iRepertoire HTBI primers and Arm-PCR of CDR3 regions, the team built TCR beta libraries. TCRdb re-called the multiplex PCR reads through MiXCR, storing one row per CDR3 protein. This sample carries approximately 560,000 distinct CDR3 sequences, 15% to 20% of them seen once, and the ten largest clones take 9.5% to 15%. The sample also formed part of further work on T cells in Graves' hyperthyroidism and ophthalmopathy.

The sample in question was peripheral blood mononuclear cells (PBMCs), obtained at new diagnosis, from a patient treated with antithyroid drugs. The receptors here all came from a man aged 18 to 35 with Graves disease.

This clonotype was seen repeatedly, ten times or more. V and J are TRBV12-3 or TRBV12-4 and TRBJ1-1; 12 nucleotides align to TRBD1. The ends lost 3 bases at V and 7 bases at J; junction bases unmatched: 6. The CDR3 spans 15 residues. The CDR3 here is CASSFTGQGAVEAFF. For the CDR3, the DNA is TGTGCCAGCAGTTTCACGGGACAGGGGGCGGTTGAAGCTTTCTTT.

The rearrangement links TRBV19 to TRBJ2-2; 9 bases fit TRBD2. With V trimmed by 4 bases and J by 0 bases, 3 bases remained unmatched. CDR3 size: 16 residues. From germline, CDR1 is LNHDA and CDR2 SQIVND (reference sequence). In DNA form, the CDR3 reads TGTGCCAGTAGTACCCGACTAGCGGCGAACACCGGGGAGCTGTTTTTT. This codes for CASSTRLAANTGELFF.

In its sample, this clonotype was seen a few times. The rearrangement uses TRBV5-5 and TRBJ2-1; D is unresolved. Germline-derived CDR1 and CDR2 are SGHKS and YYEKEE (reference sequence). With 4 bases removed from V and 5 bases from J, the gap between germline ends came to 13 bases. The CDR3 covers 14 residues. The CDR3 reads CASSPPQSDNEQFF. The CDR3 coding sequence is TGTGCCAGCAGCCCCCCCCAAAGTGACAATGAGCAGTTCTTC. Combining the CDR3 with reference TRBV5-5 and TRBJ2-1 gives the whole variable domain DAGVTQSPTHLIKTRGQQVTLRCSPISGHKSVSWYQQVLGQGPQFIFQYYEKEERGRGNFPDRFSARQFPNYSSELNVNALLLGDSALYLCASSPPQSDNEQFFGPGTRLTVL.

At least ten counts were recorded for this clonotype. The chain carries TRBV27 and TRBJ1-2; D not certain. Germline V gene data show CDR1 as MNHEY and CDR2 as SMNVEV (reference sequence). Trimming removed 0 bases from V and 8 bases from J, with 13 bases in between. The CDR3 is 14 residues long. The CDR3 loop is CASSLSGSAGGYTF. CDR3 nucleotide sequence: TGTGCCAGCAGTTTATCAGGCAGTGCGGGGGGCTACACCTTC.

This clonotype has a handful of counts. V is TRBV19 and J is TRBJ2-7; 13 bases map to TRBD2. Trimming cost V 3 bases and J 2 bases; bases outside gene matches: 13. Germline values: CDR1 LNHDA, CDR2 SQIVND (reference sequence). The CDR3 is 19 amino acids. The CDR3 sequence is CASSMQPGLAGRRTYEQYF. For the CDR3, the DNA is TGTGCCAGTAGTATGCAGCCGGGACTAGCGGGAAGGCGTACCTACGAGCAGTACTTC.

The chain has TRBV5-4 and TRBJ1-1, with TRBD1 as a possible D gene (6 bases). The length of the CDR3 is 15 residues. The V and J ends lost 4 bases and 0 bases respectively, with 13 bases between them. Germline V gene lookup returns CDR1 SGHNT and CDR2 YYREEE (reference sequence). The CDR3 DNA follows: TGTGCCAGCAGCGGGGGGGCAGTTATGAACACTGAAGCTTTCTTT. It is translated as CASSGGAVMNTEAFF. The full variable domain, its missing parts supplied by reference TRBV5-4 and TRBJ1-1, is ETGVTQSPTHLIKTRGQQVTLRCSSQSGHNTVSWYQQALGQGPQFIFQYYREEENGRGNFPPRFSGLQFPNYSSELNVNALELDDSALYLCASSGGAVMNTEAFFGQGTRLTVV.

This clonotype occurred many times. The gene calls are TRBV12-3 or TRBV12-4 and TRBJ2-3, with 9 positions matching TRBD2. V shed 3 bases, J shed 6 bases, and the junction held 10 bases outside the gene matches. This CDR3 is 16 amino acids long. The DNA of the CDR3 is TGTGCCAGCAGTTTGACTAGCGGTAGGGAGCGGGATACGCAGTATTTT. Translating gives CASSLTSGRERDTQYF.

This chain joins TRBV6-1 and TRBJ1-1; D possibly corresponds to TRBD1 (6 bases). The germline V gene has CDR1 MNHNS and CDR2 SASEGT. Trimming took off 2 bases at V and 3 bases at J, with 10 bases between the two ends. The length of the CDR3 is 14 residues. The CDR3 DNA sequence: TGTGCCAGCAGTGAATGGCAGGGGTACACTGAAGCTTTCTTT. It translates to CASSEWQGYTEAFF.